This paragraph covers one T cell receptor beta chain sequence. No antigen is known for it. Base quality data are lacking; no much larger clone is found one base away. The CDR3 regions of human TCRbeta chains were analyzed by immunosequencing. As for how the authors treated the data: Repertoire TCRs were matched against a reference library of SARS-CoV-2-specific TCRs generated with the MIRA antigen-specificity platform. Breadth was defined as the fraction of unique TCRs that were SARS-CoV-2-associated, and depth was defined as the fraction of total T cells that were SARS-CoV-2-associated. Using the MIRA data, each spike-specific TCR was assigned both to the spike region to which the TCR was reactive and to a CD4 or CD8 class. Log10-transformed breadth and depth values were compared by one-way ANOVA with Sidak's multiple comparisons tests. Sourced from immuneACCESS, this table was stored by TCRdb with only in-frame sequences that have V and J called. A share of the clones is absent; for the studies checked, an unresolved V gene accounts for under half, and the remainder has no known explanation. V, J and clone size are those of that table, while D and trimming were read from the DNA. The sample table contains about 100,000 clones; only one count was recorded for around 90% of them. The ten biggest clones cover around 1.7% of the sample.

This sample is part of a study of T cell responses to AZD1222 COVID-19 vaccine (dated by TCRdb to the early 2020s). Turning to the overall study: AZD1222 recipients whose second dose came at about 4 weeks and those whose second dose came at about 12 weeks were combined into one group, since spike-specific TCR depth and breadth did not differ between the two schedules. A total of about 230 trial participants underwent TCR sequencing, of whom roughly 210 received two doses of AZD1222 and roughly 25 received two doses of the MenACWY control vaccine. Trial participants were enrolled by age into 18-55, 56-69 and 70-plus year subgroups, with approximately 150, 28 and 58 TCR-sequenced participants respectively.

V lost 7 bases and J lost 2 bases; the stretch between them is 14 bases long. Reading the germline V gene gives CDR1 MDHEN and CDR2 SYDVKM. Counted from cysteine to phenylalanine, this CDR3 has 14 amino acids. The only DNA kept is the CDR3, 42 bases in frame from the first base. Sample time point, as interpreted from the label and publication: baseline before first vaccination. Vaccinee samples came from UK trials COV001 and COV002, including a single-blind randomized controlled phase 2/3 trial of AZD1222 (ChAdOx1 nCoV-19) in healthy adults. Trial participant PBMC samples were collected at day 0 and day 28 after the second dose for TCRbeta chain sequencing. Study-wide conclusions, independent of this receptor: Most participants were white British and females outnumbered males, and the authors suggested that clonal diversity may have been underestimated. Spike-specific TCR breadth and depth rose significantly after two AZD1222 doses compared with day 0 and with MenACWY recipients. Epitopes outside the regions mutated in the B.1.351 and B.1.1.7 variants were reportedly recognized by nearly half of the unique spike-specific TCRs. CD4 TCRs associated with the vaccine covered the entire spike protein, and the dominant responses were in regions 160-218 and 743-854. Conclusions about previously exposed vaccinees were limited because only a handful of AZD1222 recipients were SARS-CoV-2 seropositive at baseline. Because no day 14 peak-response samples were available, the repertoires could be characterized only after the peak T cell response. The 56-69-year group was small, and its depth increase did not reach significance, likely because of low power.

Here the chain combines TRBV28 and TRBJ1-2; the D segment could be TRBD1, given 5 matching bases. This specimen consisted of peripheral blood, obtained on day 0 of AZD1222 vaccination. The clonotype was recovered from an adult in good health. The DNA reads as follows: TGTGCCAGCACGTGGCCGGGGCAGAACTATGGCTACACCTTC. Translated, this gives CASTWPGQNYGYTF.